This T cell receptor (beta chain) stems from a study of blood T cells in healthy people across ages. With 3 bases removed from V and 0 bases from J, the gap between germline ends came to 13 bases. The germline V gene has CDR1 KGHDR and CDR2 SFDVKD. This CDR3 region has 17 residues. Primers used in a second PCR of roughly 6 to 11 cycles were a sample-barcoded 5' primer and a J-beta primer mix. TCRdb re-called the 5' RACE reads through MiXCR, storing one row per CDR3 protein. Among more than 650,000 distinct CDR3 sequences listed, about 55% were seen once. This rearrangement joins TRBV24-1 to TRBJ1-4; D uncertain. The TCR comes from a man older than 75 in good health. The sequencing input was blood. CDR3 in DNA: TGTGCCACCAGTGATCCCCGACTAGGAGCAACTAATGAAAAACTGTTTTTT. Translated: CATSDPRLGATNEKLFF.